Sequencing of this TCR beta chain was carried out in a study of shared clonotypes between healthy human individuals. Study-wide context: Two women and a few men aged 18 to 49 served as donors.

The CDR3 contains 12 residues. The V gene lost 8 bases and the J gene lost 5 bases, with 12 bases spanning the gap. From germline, CDR1 is WSHSY and CDR2 SAAADI. The donors were all Caucasian adults (living in Nashville, Tennessee). Deep-level running was used for the assay. About 30,000 T cell genomes, or approximately 290 ng DNA, went into unsorted PBMC replicate PCRs. Measured with immunoSEQ multiplex PCR; TCRdb has only the in-frame clones, and not every one. The data show about 480,000 clones, less than 85% seen once. This TCR derives from a woman in her thirties or forties in good health. Some clones in this sample may be carry-over from other donors' samples. The chain uses TRBV10-2 and TRBJ1-1; D gene ambiguous. The sequencing sample was made of PBMCs. As DNA, the CDR3 is TGCGCCAGCTGGGTCTCCGAAACTGAAGCTTTCTTT. This encodes CASWVSETEAFF.